This T cell receptor (beta chain) was sequenced for a study of graft-versus-host responses after intestinal transplantation. Study in general: Recipients got multivisceral, liver-intestinal, or isolated intestinal transplants. Every one of the recipients received anti-thymocyte globulin induction and afterwards took tacrolimus and steroids for about 3 years.

Germline assignment: CDR1 SGHRS and CDR2 YFSETQ. CDR3 length: 13 amino acids. Trimming took off 4 bases at V and 4 bases at J, with 12 bases between the two ends. The protocol was immunoSEQ multiplex PCR, while the TCRdb copy is restricted to in-frame clones and leaves out a portion. The sample has about 82,000 clones, around 91% seen once. Regarding the study as a whole: Early after transplant, HvG clones declined as circulating GvH clones peaked. GvH clones surfaced in recipient marrow, some emerging earlier in ileum or blood.

As regards this clone: Its antigen is as yet unknown.

This clonotype was sampled from a human donor who received an intestinal transplant. This chain connects TRBV5-1 to TRBJ2-7, with D perhaps TRBD2 (6 bases). The source material was unstimulated CD4+ T cells sorted from spleen or lymph node cells, sampled before intestinal transplant. CDR3 amino acids: CASSQGDFYEQYF. CDR3 in DNA: TGCGCCAGCAGCCAAGGGGACTTTTACGAGCAGTACTTC.